These T cell receptor beta chains were read from a single sample in a study of T cell repertoires in cytomegalovirus infection. TCRdb recomputed calls from the reads with MiXCR, one row per CDR3 protein. The sample shows approximately 910,000 distinct CDR3 sequences, around 32% of them seen only once. These TCRs are of unknown antigen specificity. The sample in question was cultured CD8+ T cells from PBMCs, obtained from culture after CMV antigen stimulation. These receptors were collected from a human donor in good health (CMV status not recorded). Some clones in this sample may be carry-over from other donors' samples. The CDR3 runs from the conserved cysteine through the conserved F or W. Fields, in order: J gene, V gene, D gene, clone size, CDR3 DNA, CDR3 protein. The D gene is left open where the match is weak. The size field is filled for only some rows; it gives once, few, many or a size class.

J gene: TRBJ2-5; V gene: TRBV28; D gene: TRBD1; clone size: -; CDR3 DNA: TGTGCCAGCAGCCCCGAGACAGGGGGCGTCGAGACCCAGTACTTC; CDR3 protein: CASSPETGGVETQYF
J gene: TRBJ1-2; V gene: TRBV27; D gene: -; clone size: few; CDR3 DNA: TGTGCCAGCACCCCCTGGCCGGCATCGGGCTACACCTTC; CDR3 protein: CASTPWPASGYTF
J gene: TRBJ1-3; V gene: TRBV10-2; D gene: TRBD1; clone size: -; CDR3 DNA: TGCGCCAGCACCAGGGGGGCCCATGGAAACACCATATATTTT; CDR3 protein: CASTRGAHGNTIYF
J gene: TRBJ1-1; V gene: TRBV12-3/TRBV12-4; D gene: -; clone size: -; CDR3 DNA: TGTGCCAGCAGTTTTTATATAGCTGAAGCTTTCTTT; CDR3 protein: CASSFYIAEAFF
J gene: TRBJ2-5; V gene: TRBV7-6; D gene: TRBD2; clone size: few; CDR3 DNA: TGTGCCAGCAGCCCCAGACTAGCGAGTCGAGAGACCCAGTACTTC; CDR3 protein: CASSPRLASRETQYF
J gene: TRBJ2-1; V gene: TRBV4-1; D gene: -; clone size: -; CDR3 DNA: TGCGCCAGCAGCCAAGTTTCGGGGGACTCCTACAATGAGCAGTTCTTC; CDR3 protein: CASSQVSGDSYNEQFF
J gene: TRBJ2-7; V gene: TRBV27; D gene: -; clone size: -; CDR3 DNA: TGTGCCAGCAGTTTAGAGGCGGGACGAAACGAGCAGTACTTC; CDR3 protein: CASSLEAGRNEQYF
J gene: TRBJ2-5; V gene: TRBV11-2; D gene: TRBD2; clone size: -; CDR3 DNA: TGTGCCAGCAGCTCCAGCGGGGAGCAAGAGACCCAGTACTTC; CDR3 protein: CASSSSGEQETQYF
J gene: TRBJ2-3; V gene: TRBV6-2/TRBV6-3; D gene: TRBD1; clone size: -; CDR3 DNA: TGTGCCAGCAGTTACGAACCGGGACAGGCCATTAGGACCACAGATACGCAGTATTTT; CDR3 protein: CASSYEPGQAIRTTDTQYF
J gene: TRBJ2-7; V gene: TRBV28; D gene: TRBD1; clone size: -; CDR3 DNA: TGTGCCAGCAGAAGTAAAAGCTTGACAGGGCACTCATACGAGCAGTACTTC; CDR3 protein: CASRSKSLTGHSYEQYF
J gene: TRBJ1-1; V gene: TRBV19; D gene: TRBD1; clone size: -; CDR3 DNA: TGTGCCAGTATCTCCACCCGACAGGGAATGAACACTGAAGCTTTCTTT; CDR3 protein: CASISTRQGMNTEAFF
J gene: TRBJ2-7; V gene: TRBV27; D gene: -; clone size: -; CDR3 DNA: TGTGCCAGCAGTTTATCGTTTCCAGAAACCTACGAGCAGTACTTC; CDR3 protein: CASSLSFPETYEQYF
J gene: TRBJ2-2; V gene: TRBV7-9; D gene: TRBD2; clone size: -; CDR3 DNA: TGTGCCAGCAGCGCTAGCGGGGGTACCGGGGAGCTGTTTTTT; CDR3 protein: CASSASGGTGELFF
J gene: TRBJ2-3; V gene: TRBV20-1; D gene: TRBD1; clone size: -; CDR3 DNA: TGCAGTGCCCGAGACTTCCGGGACAGGGAGCCAGATACGCAGTATTTT; CDR3 protein: CSARDFRDREPDTQYF
J gene: TRBJ1-1; V gene: TRBV12-3/TRBV12-4; D gene: TRBD1; clone size: few; CDR3 DNA: TGTGCCATTTCGATGACAGGGCTGAACACTGAAGCTTTCTTT; CDR3 protein: CAISMTGLNTEAFF
J gene: TRBJ2-4; V gene: TRBV14; D gene: TRBD1; clone size: -; CDR3 DNA: TGTGCCAGCAGCCAGGACCCAGGGGGAGACATTCAGTACTTC; CDR3 protein: CASSQDPGGDIQYF
J gene: TRBJ1-1; V gene: TRBV6-2/TRBV6-3; D gene: TRBD1; clone size: few; CDR3 DNA: TGTGCCAGCAGTTACCCCGAGACAGGGTGGACTGAAGCTTTCTTT; CDR3 protein: CASSYPETGWTEAFF
J gene: TRBJ1-6; V gene: TRBV27; D gene: -; clone size: few; CDR3 DNA: TGTGCCAGCAGTCCCCCTTGGCCCCGCAATTCACCCCTCCACTTT; CDR3 protein: CASSPPWPRNSPLHF
J gene: TRBJ1-4; V gene: TRBV14; D gene: -; clone size: few; CDR3 DNA: TGTGCCAGCAGCCACATACAGGGCCGCGGTGAAAAACTGTTTTTT; CDR3 protein: CASSHIQGRGEKLFF
J gene: TRBJ2-1; V gene: TRBV7-2; D gene: -; clone size: few; CDR3 DNA: TGTGCCAGCAGCTTAGGGGTGAAGAGGATAACCTACAATGAGCAGTTCTTC; CDR3 protein: CASSLGVKRITYNEQFF
J gene: TRBJ1-4; V gene: TRBV4-1; D gene: -; clone size: -; CDR3 DNA: TGCGCCAGCAGCCAAGGAAAACTGTTTTTT; CDR3 protein: CASSQGKLFF
J gene: TRBJ1-1; V gene: TRBV13; D gene: -; clone size: few; CDR3 DNA: TGTGCCAGCGGCTTCAGGGGCAAGGGTGAAGCTTTCTTT; CDR3 protein: CASGFRGKGEAFF
J gene: TRBJ2-2; V gene: TRBV4-1; D gene: TRBD2; clone size: few; CDR3 DNA: TGCGCCAGCAGCCAAGTCCTAGCGGGACCGGCGAACACCGGGGAGCTGTTTTTT; CDR3 protein: CASSQVLAGPANTGELFF
J gene: TRBJ2-3; V gene: TRBV11-1; D gene: -; clone size: -; CDR3 DNA: TGTGCCAGCAGTCTAAATGGGGGGGCCTTCACAGATACGCAGTATTTT; CDR3 protein: CASSLNGGAFTDTQYF
J gene: TRBJ2-1; V gene: TRBV7-6; D gene: -; clone size: many; CDR3 DNA: TGTGCCAGCAGCTCCGTAGGGGGGGGTGATAATGAGCAGTTCTTC; CDR3 protein: CASSSVGGGDNEQFF
J gene: TRBJ1-2; V gene: TRBV19; D gene: -; clone size: few; CDR3 DNA: TGTGCCAGTAGTATTTCTCAGGCGAATGGCTACACCTTC; CDR3 protein: CASSISQANGYTF
J gene: TRBJ1-2; V gene: TRBV29-1; D gene: TRBD1; clone size: -; CDR3 DNA: TGCAGCGTTGAAGTAGGACAGGGGGCAACTGGCTACACCTTC; CDR3 protein: CSVEVGQGATGYTF
J gene: TRBJ1-5; V gene: TRBV19; D gene: -; clone size: few; CDR3 DNA: TGTGCCAGTACCCTAGGTCGCCTGGAGCCCCAGCATTTT; CDR3 protein: CASTLGRLEPQHF
J gene: TRBJ1-1; V gene: TRBV2; D gene: -; clone size: -; CDR3 DNA: TGTGTCAGACCCGTCCGGGACGGGAACACTGAAGCTTTCTTT; CDR3 protein: CVRPVRDGNTEAFF
J gene: TRBJ2-3; V gene: TRBV20-1; D gene: -; clone size: -; CDR3 DNA: TGCAGTGCTGATGCAGGTGCAGATACGCAGTATTTT; CDR3 protein: CSADAGADTQYF
J gene: TRBJ2-1; V gene: TRBV12-5; D gene: TRBD1; clone size: few; CDR3 DNA: TGTGCTAGTGGTTCAGGGGGACAGGGGTTTTTCTTC; CDR3 protein: CASGSGGQGFFF
J gene: TRBJ2-5; V gene: TRBV4-1; D gene: TRBD2; clone size: few; CDR3 DNA: TGCGCCAGCAGCCAAAAGCGGGGGGCCCAAGAGACCCAGTACTTC; CDR3 protein: CASSQKRGAQETQYF
J gene: TRBJ2-7; V gene: TRBV6-1; D gene: TRBD2; clone size: -; CDR3 DNA: TGTGCCAGCAGTGAAGTGGCGGGAGCCTCCTACGAGCAGTACTTC; CDR3 protein: CASSEVAGASYEQYF
J gene: TRBJ2-6; V gene: TRBV29-1; D gene: TRBD1; clone size: few; CDR3 DNA: TGCAGCGTTGAAATAAGGGACAGAAGCTCTGGGGCCAACGTCCTGACTTTC; CDR3 protein: CSVEIRDRSSGANVLTF
J gene: TRBJ1-1; V gene: TRBV27; D gene: TRBD1; clone size: many; CDR3 DNA: TGTGCCAGCAGTTTATGGTGGACAGGGATTGGCACTGAAGCTTTCTTT; CDR3 protein: CASSLWWTGIGTEAFF
J gene: TRBJ2-1; V gene: TRBV12-3/TRBV12-4; D gene: -; clone size: few; CDR3 DNA: TGTGCCAGCACCATTGGAGGGTTAGAGCAGTTCTTC; CDR3 protein: CASTIGGLEQFF
J gene: TRBJ2-1; V gene: TRBV14; D gene: -; clone size: -; CDR3 DNA: TGTGCCAGCAGCCAAGATCTTCGCTGGAGGGGGCGAGGTGATGAGCAGTTCTTC; CDR3 protein: CASSQDLRWRGRGDEQFF
J gene: TRBJ2-2; V gene: TRBV6-1; D gene: -; clone size: -; CDR3 DNA: TGTGCCGTGGGGGGTGAGGGGAACACCGGGGAGTTGTTTTTT; CDR3 protein: CAVGGEGNTGELFF
J gene: TRBJ1-2; V gene: TRBV7-9; D gene: TRBD1; clone size: many; CDR3 DNA: TGTGCCAGCAGCTTAGATTATGAGACAGGGAATGGCTACACCTTC; CDR3 protein: CASSLDYETGNGYTF
J gene: TRBJ2-2; V gene: TRBV6-2/TRBV6-3; D gene: TRBD2; clone size: -; CDR3 DNA: TGTGCCTCCCGCGCGGGGGGGGTCACCGGGGAGCTGTTTTTT; CDR3 protein: CASRAGGVTGELFF
J gene: TRBJ1-1; V gene: TRBV7-2; D gene: TRBD1; clone size: -; CDR3 DNA: TGTGCCAGCAGCCCCCGGGACAGGCACACTGAAGCTTTCTTT; CDR3 protein: CASSPRDRHTEAFF
J gene: TRBJ2-7; V gene: TRBV14; D gene: TRBD2; clone size: -; CDR3 DNA: TGTGCCAGCAGCCAAGTTTCGGGGGGGCCGCGAGAGCAGTACTTC; CDR3 protein: CASSQVSGGPREQYF
J gene: TRBJ1-2; V gene: TRBV7-2; D gene: -; clone size: many; CDR3 DNA: TGTGCCAGCAGACTATTATCGGGACAAAGGGTCTATGGCTACACCTTC; CDR3 protein: CASRLLSGQRVYGYTF
J gene: TRBJ2-2; V gene: TRBV20-1; D gene: -; clone size: few; CDR3 DNA: TGCAGTGCTAGAGATGGGTCAGGGCCGACTACCGGGGAGCTGTTTTTT; CDR3 protein: CSARDGSGPTTGELFF
J gene: TRBJ1-1; V gene: TRBV7-9; D gene: -; clone size: -; CDR3 DNA: TGTGCCAGCAGCTTAGCTGGGACGGGGACGGCCAACACTGAAGCTTTCTTT; CDR3 protein: CASSLAGTGTANTEAFF
J gene: TRBJ2-2; V gene: TRBV19; D gene: TRBD2; clone size: -; CDR3 DNA: TGTGCCAGTAGTATAGCCAGCGGGGATACCGGGGAGCTGTTTTTT; CDR3 protein: CASSIASGDTGELFF
J gene: TRBJ2-1; V gene: TRBV14; D gene: -; clone size: -; CDR3 DNA: TGTGCCAGCAGCCATCCCGGGATAGGGGCGTACAATGAGCAGTTCTTC; CDR3 protein: CASSHPGIGAYNEQFF
J gene: TRBJ1-4; V gene: TRBV4-2; D gene: TRBD1; clone size: few; CDR3 DNA: TGTGCCAGCAGCCCAGGGGGAGACAGGGGCGAAGAAAAACTGTTTTTT; CDR3 protein: CASSPGGDRGEEKLFF
J gene: TRBJ1-1; V gene: TRBV6-5; D gene: -; clone size: -; CDR3 DNA: TGTGCCAGCAGTTCACTGACGGGGGGAATGAACACTGAAGCTTTCTTT; CDR3 protein: CASSSLTGGMNTEAFF
J gene: TRBJ2-3; V gene: TRBV7-9; D gene: TRBD2; clone size: -; CDR3 DNA: TGTGCCAGCAGCTTAGATATGGCGGGGGGACCAGATACGCAGTATTTT; CDR3 protein: CASSLDMAGGPDTQYF
J gene: TRBJ1-1; V gene: TRBV6-2/TRBV6-3; D gene: -; clone size: few; CDR3 DNA: TGTGCCAGCAGTTACAGCGGAGGACCTACGGCGTACACTGAAGCTTTCTTT; CDR3 protein: CASSYSGGPTAYTEAFF
J gene: TRBJ1-6; V gene: TRBV12-3/TRBV12-4; D gene: -; clone size: few; CDR3 DNA: TGTGCCAGCATTGCGGTCGTGGGGGATTTGAAAAATTCACCCCTCCACTTT; CDR3 protein: CASIAVVGDLKNSPLHF
J gene: TRBJ1-1; V gene: TRBV7-9; D gene: TRBD1; clone size: many; CDR3 DNA: TGTGCCAGCAGCATCGGACAGGTTTTTTATTCAGAGAACACTGAAGCTTTCTTT; CDR3 protein: CASSIGQVFYSENTEAFF
J gene: TRBJ1-6; V gene: TRBV27; D gene: TRBD1; clone size: many; CDR3 DNA: TGTGCCAGCAGTTTTATATGGGCAGGGGGCTATAATTCACCCCTCCACTTT; CDR3 protein: CASSFIWAGGYNSPLHF
J gene: TRBJ1-6; V gene: TRBV14; D gene: -; clone size: few; CDR3 DNA: TGTGCCAGCAGCCAAGTGGACTATAATTCACCCCTCCACTTT; CDR3 protein: CASSQVDYNSPLHF
J gene: TRBJ2-2; V gene: TRBV28; D gene: -; clone size: -; CDR3 DNA: TGTGCCAGCAGTTTAAGGTTCGGGGAGCTGTTTTTT; CDR3 protein: CASSLRFGELFF
J gene: TRBJ2-1; V gene: TRBV6-2/TRBV6-3; D gene: TRBD2; clone size: few; CDR3 DNA: TGTGCCAGCACCAGGACTAGGGACAATGAGCAGTTCTTC; CDR3 protein: CASTRTRDNEQFF
J gene: TRBJ2-7; V gene: TRBV12-3/TRBV12-4; D gene: -; clone size: many; CDR3 DNA: TGTGCCAGCAGTTTAGGGGGGGCAACCTACGAGCAGTACTTC; CDR3 protein: CASSLGGATYEQYF